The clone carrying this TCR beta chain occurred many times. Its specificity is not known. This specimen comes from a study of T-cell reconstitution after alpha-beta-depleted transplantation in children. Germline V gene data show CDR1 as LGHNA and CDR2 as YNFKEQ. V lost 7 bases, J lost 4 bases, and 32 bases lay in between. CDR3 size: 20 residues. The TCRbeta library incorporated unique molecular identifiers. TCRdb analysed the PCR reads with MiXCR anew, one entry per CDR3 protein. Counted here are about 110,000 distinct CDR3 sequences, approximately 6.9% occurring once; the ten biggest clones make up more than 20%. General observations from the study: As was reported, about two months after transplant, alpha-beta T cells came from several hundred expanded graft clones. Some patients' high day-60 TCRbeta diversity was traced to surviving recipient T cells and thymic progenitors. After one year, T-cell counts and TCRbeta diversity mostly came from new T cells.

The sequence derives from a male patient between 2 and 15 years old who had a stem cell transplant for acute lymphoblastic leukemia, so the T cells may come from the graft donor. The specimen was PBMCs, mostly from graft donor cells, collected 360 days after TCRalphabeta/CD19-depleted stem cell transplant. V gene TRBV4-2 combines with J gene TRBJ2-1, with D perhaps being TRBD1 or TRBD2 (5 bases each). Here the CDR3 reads CASTIGVSGTLGIDYNEQFF. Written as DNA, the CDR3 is TGTGCCAGCACCATTGGCGTGTCGGGGACCCTCGGGATCGATTACAATGAGCAGTTCTTC.